This TCR beta chain was profiled in a study of CD8 T cells in Susac syndrome. RNA in amounts of roughly 0.5 to 1 ug was reverse transcribed with random hexamers. The CDR3 of TCR beta was amplified by immunoSEQ multiplex PCR across 54 Vbeta and 13 Jbeta. TCRdb redid the calling of the immunoSEQ multiplex PCR reads with MiXCR, one entry per CDR3 protein. The profile covers about 300,000 distinct CDR3 sequences, with approximately 85% appearing a single time and 0.21% taken by the ten largest. The T cells that were sequenced for TCR beta were CD8+ and CD4+ cells from blood. TEMRA cells were FACS-enriched, unlike CD8+ and CD4+ T cells, which were negatively isolated. Sample: CD8+ T cells from PBMCs. This TCR was sampled from a human donor with multiple sclerosis.

The CDR3 is CASSLGVLAAYNEQFF. The CDR3 coding sequence is TGTGCCAGCAGCTTAGGGGTTCTAGCGGCCTACAATGAGCAGTTCTTC. The V call is TRBV13, the J call TRBJ2-1; 7 bases are shared with TRBD2. V lost 0 bases, J lost 2 bases, and 4 bases stayed unmatched. The germline CDR1 and CDR2 sequences are PRHDT and FYEKMQ (reference sequence). The CDR3 extends over 16 amino acids.